The present T cell receptor beta chain was sequenced within a study of tumor and adjacent non-tumor tissue in lung cancer. Notes on the study in general: Significantly higher TCR diversity was found in tumor than normal lung. In normal lung, the top 100 clones were significantly more dominant than in tumor.

TCRbeta libraries were built with three rounds of nested PCR, modified from ARM-PCR. TCRdb reanalysed the multiplex PCR reads using MiXCR and keeps one entry per CDR3 protein. The top ten clones hold around 30% of a sample with some 100,000 distinct CDR3 sequences, 80% of them seen once. Germline loops: CDR1 MNHNS, CDR2 SASEGT. This CDR3 is built from 14 residues. No cell sorting was done before RNA was extracted from the tissue. More than 3 cm separated this lung sample from the edge of the tumor. Newly diagnosed lung cancer patients had thoracic surgery in China, August–late 2014, without prior chemotherapy. A note on this clonotype: Its antigen is not identified. One end of the junction is discordant with germline, which a read error may explain.

J is TRBJ2-2 and V is TRBV6-1; a possible D gene is TRBD2 (6 bases). This sequence was found in a man in his 60s with small cell lung cancer. Sequenced: distant non-tumor lung tissue. The CDR3 spells CASREGLMQRELFF. The CDR3 DNA sequence: TGTGCCAGCAGGGAGGGACTCATGCAGAGGGAGCTGTTCTTT.